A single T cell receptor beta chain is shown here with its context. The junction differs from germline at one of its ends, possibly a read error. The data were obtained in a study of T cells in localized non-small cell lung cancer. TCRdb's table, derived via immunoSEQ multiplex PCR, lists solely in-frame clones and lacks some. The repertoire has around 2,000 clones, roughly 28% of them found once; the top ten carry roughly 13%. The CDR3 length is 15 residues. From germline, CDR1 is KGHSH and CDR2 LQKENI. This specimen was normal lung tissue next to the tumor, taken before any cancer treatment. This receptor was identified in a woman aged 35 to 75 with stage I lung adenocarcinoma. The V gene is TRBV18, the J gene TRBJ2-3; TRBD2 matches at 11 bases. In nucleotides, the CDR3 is TGTGCCAGCTCCCCACTAGCGGGGGCCACAGATACGCAGTATTTT. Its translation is CASSPLAGATDTQYF. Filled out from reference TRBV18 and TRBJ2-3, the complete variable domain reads NAGVMQNPRHLVRRRGQEARLRCSPMKGHSHVYWYRQLPEEGLKFMVYLQKENIIDESGMPKERFSAEFPKEGPSILRIQQVVRGDSAAYFCASSPLAGATDTQYFGPGTRLTVL.